This is a list of T cell receptor beta chains from one sample in a study of blood T cell repertoires in COVID-19. Only in-frame clones appear in the TCRdb table, and some are missing; sequencing was by immunoSEQ multiplex PCR. The data contain roughly 40,000 clones, over 70% of them singletons. The source material was peripheral blood. These receptors all stem from a man older than 75 with active or convalescent COVID-19. CDR3s include the opening cysteine and the closing phenylalanine or tryptophan. The D gene is left open where the match is weak. Clone size is given for some rows only: seen once, a few or many times, or a class if the clone is expanded.

cdr3_aa: CASSLEDRVRGRKLFF
cdr3_nt: TGTGCCAGCAGCTTGGAGGACAGGGTGAGGGGCCGAAAACTGTTTTTT
v_call: TRBV5-8
j_call: TRBJ1-4
clone_size: NA
d_call: TRBD1

cdr3_aa: CASRLRSSYNEQFF
cdr3_nt: TGTGCCAGCAGACTAAGGAGCTCCTACAATGAGCAGTTCTTC
v_call: TRBV27
j_call: TRBJ2-1
clone_size: few
d_call: NA

cdr3_aa: CASSRLADTQYF
cdr3_nt: TGTGCCAGCAGCAGATTAGCGGATACGCAGTATTTT
v_call: TRBV5-4
j_call: TRBJ2-3
clone_size: NA
d_call: NA

cdr3_aa: CASSFLQGAGELFF
cdr3_nt: TGTGCCAGCAGCTTTTTACAGGGGGCCGGGGAGCTGTTTTTT
v_call: TRBV7-2
j_call: TRBJ2-2
clone_size: NA
d_call: TRBD1

cdr3_aa: CASSPDGRAVYEQYF
cdr3_nt: TGTGCCAGCAGTCCCGACGGGAGGGCCGTTTACGAGCAGTACTTC
v_call: TRBV6-5
j_call: TRBJ2-7
clone_size: NA
d_call: TRBD2

cdr3_aa: CASSVPGQGNTIYF
cdr3_nt: TGTGCCAGCAGCGTCCCGGGACAAGGAAACACCATATATTTT
v_call: TRBV7-2
j_call: TRBJ1-3
clone_size: NA
d_call: NA

cdr3_aa: CSASGGQGTDTQYF
cdr3_nt: TGCAGTGCTAGTGGGGGACAGGGAACCGATACGCAGTATTTT
v_call: TRBV20-1
j_call: TRBJ2-3
clone_size: NA
d_call: TRBD1

cdr3_aa: CASSPLVTGELFF
cdr3_nt: TGTGCCAGCAGCCCCCTCGTGACCGGGGAGCTGTTTTTT
v_call: TRBV7-3
j_call: TRBJ2-2
clone_size: once
d_call: NA

cdr3_aa: CASSVDVQGVYEQYF
cdr3_nt: TGTGCCAGCAGCGTAGATGTGCAGGGGGTCTACGAGCAGTACTTC
v_call: TRBV9
j_call: TRBJ2-7
clone_size: NA
d_call: TRBD1

cdr3_aa: CASSQPGTDTQYF
cdr3_nt: TGTGCCAGCAGCCAACCAGGCACAGATACGCAGTATTTT
v_call: TRBV7-9
j_call: TRBJ2-3
clone_size: NA
d_call: NA

cdr3_aa: CASSGQTSGGANEQFF
cdr3_nt: TGTGCCAGCAGCGGACAGACTAGCGGGGGGGCTAATGAGCAGTTCTTC
v_call: TRBV2
j_call: TRBJ2-1
clone_size: NA
d_call: TRBD2

cdr3_aa: CASEAGAVYGYTF
cdr3_nt: TGTGCCAGCGAGGCGGGGGCAGTCTATGGCTACACCTTC
v_call: TRBV28
j_call: TRBJ1-2
clone_size: NA
d_call: NA

cdr3_aa: CASSAGYGYTF
cdr3_nt: TGTGCCAGCAGCGCAGGGTATGGCTACACCTTC
v_call: TRBV11-2
j_call: TRBJ1-2
clone_size: NA
d_call: NA

cdr3_aa: CASSATGAKNTEAFF
cdr3_nt: TGTGCCAGCAGCGCGACAGGGGCCAAGAACACTGAAGCTTTCTTT
v_call: TRBV9
j_call: TRBJ1-1
clone_size: NA
d_call: TRBD1

cdr3_aa: CASSSTGGPYGYTF
cdr3_nt: TGTGCCAGCAGCTCGACAGGGGGCCCCTATGGCTACACCTTC
v_call: TRBV7-2
j_call: TRBJ1-2
clone_size: NA
d_call: TRBD1

cdr3_aa: CASSLAGGSWNEQFF
cdr3_nt: TGTGCCAGCAGCTTAGCGGGGGGCAGCTGGAATGAGCAGTTCTTC
v_call: TRBV11-2
j_call: TRBJ2-1
clone_size: once
d_call: NA

cdr3_aa: CASSATSHEAGELFF
cdr3_nt: TGTGCCAGCTCCGCGACTAGCCACGAGGCCGGGGAGCTGTTTTTT
v_call: TRBV18
j_call: TRBJ2-2
clone_size: NA
d_call: TRBD2

cdr3_aa: CSVRRDTNEKLFF
cdr3_nt: TGCAGCGTTAGGCGGGACACTAATGAAAAACTGTTTTTT
v_call: TRBV29-1
j_call: TRBJ1-4
clone_size: NA
d_call: NA

cdr3_aa: CASSWTENEKLFF
cdr3_nt: TGTGCCAGTAGTTGGACAGAAAATGAAAAACTGTTTTTT
v_call: TRBV19
j_call: TRBJ1-4
clone_size: NA
d_call: NA

cdr3_aa: CASSPGQGGYEQYF
cdr3_nt: TGTGCCAGTAGTCCTGGACAGGGTGGATACGAGCAGTACTTC
v_call: TRBV19
j_call: TRBJ2-7
clone_size: NA
d_call: TRBD1

cdr3_aa: CASSPTPGTINEQFF
cdr3_nt: TGTGCCAGCAGCCCGACCCCCGGGACTATCAATGAGCAGTTCTTC
v_call: TRBV9
j_call: TRBJ2-1
clone_size: NA
d_call: TRBD2

cdr3_aa: CASSPGTLSNQPQHF
cdr3_nt: TGTGCCAGCAGCCCAGGGACACTTAGCAATCAGCCCCAGCATTTT
v_call: TRBV9
j_call: TRBJ1-5
clone_size: NA
d_call: NA

cdr3_aa: CASSLANMGAGGSTGELFF
cdr3_nt: TGCGCCAGCAGCTTGGCCAATATGGGGGCAGGGGGCAGCACCGGGGAGCTGTTTTTT
v_call: TRBV5-1
j_call: TRBJ2-2
clone_size: once
d_call: TRBD1

cdr3_aa: CASSPDRGGEKLFF
cdr3_nt: TGTGCCAGCTCTCCTGACAGGGGCGGCGAAAAACTGTTTTTT
v_call: TRBV18
j_call: TRBJ1-4
clone_size: NA
d_call: TRBD1

cdr3_aa: CAWRARADGELFF
cdr3_nt: TGTGCCTGGAGGGCCAGGGCCGACGGGGAGCTGTTTTTT
v_call: TRBV30
j_call: TRBJ2-2
clone_size: NA
d_call: NA